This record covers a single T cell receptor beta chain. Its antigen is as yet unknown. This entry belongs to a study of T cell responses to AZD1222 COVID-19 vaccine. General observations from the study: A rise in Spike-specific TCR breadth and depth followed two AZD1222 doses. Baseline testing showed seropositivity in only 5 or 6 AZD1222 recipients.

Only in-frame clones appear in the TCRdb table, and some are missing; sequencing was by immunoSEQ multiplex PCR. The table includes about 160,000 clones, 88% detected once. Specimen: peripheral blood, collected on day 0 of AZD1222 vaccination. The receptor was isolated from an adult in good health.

As DNA, the CDR3 is TGCGCCAGCAGCCAAGATCCGGCGGGACAGGGGATGACTGAAGCTTTCTTT. This translates into CASSQDPAGQGMTEAFF. The V call is TRBV4-3, the J call TRBJ1-1, with 10 bases identical to TRBD1. The germline gives CDR1 LGHNA, CDR2 YSLEER. Unmatched junction bases numbered 9, after V lost 0 bases and J lost 5 bases. The CDR3 runs 17 residues.